The clone carrying this T cell receptor (beta chain) was seen a single time. This sample is drawn from a study of blood T cell repertoires in COVID-19. Germline CDR1 reads SGHAT; CDR2 reads FQNNGV. The CDR3 is made up of 14 amino acids. Trimming shortened V by 1 base and J by 5 bases, and 12 bases separated the two germline ends. Data came from immunoSEQ multiplex PCR; TCRdb stores just in-frame clones and leaves some out. The sample has 150,000 to 200,000 clones, around 81% seen once. The chain recombines TRBV11-2 with TRBJ2-7; D is possibly TRBD2 (5 bases). Specimen: peripheral blood. This receptor was obtained from a woman older than 75 with COVID-19, enrolled during active disease. The CDR3: CASSLAGSANEQYF. The CDR3 DNA is TGTGCCAGCAGCTTAGCGGGGAGCGCCAACGAGCAGTACTTC.